This note documents a single TCR beta chain sequence. What it binds is unknown. This specimen comes from a study of T-cell memory formation after mild COVID-19. On the study more broadly: TCR clusters mostly belonged to single donors.

V was trimmed by 1 base and J by 3 bases, leaving 9 bases between them. Germline CDR1 LGHDT, CDR2 YNNKEL (reference sequence). CDR3 length: 15 residues. General study results and limits: Mostly located in CM and EM were contracting CD4+ clones, with contracting CD8+ clones located in EMRA.

TCRdb recomputed calls from the 5' RACE reads with MiXCR, one row per CDR3 protein. The sample records about 560,000 distinct CDR3 sequences, about a sixth being singletons. Sequencing was carried out using PBMCs or a T cell subset sorted from them (not recorded which). This clonotype was obtained from an adult woman who had mild COVID-19 (a few samples of this study predate the infection). Cell type and time point are not known. This rearrangement joins TRBV3-1 to TRBJ2-2, with D possibly matching TRBD1 (6 bases). The CDR3 sequence is CASSQGGLDTGELFF. CDR3 nucleotide sequence: TGTGCCAGCAGCCAAGGGGGGCTGGACACCGGGGAGCTGTTTTTT. The variable domain in full, with the rest retrieved from reference TRBV3-1 and TRBJ2-2, is DTAVSQTPKYLVTQMGNDKSIKCEQNLGHDTMYWYKQDSKKFLKIMFSYNNKELIINETVPNRFSPKSPDKAHLNLHINSLELGDSAVYFCASSQGGLDTGELFFGEGSRLTVL.